This T cell receptor beta chain derives from a study of T cell repertoires in cytomegalovirus infection. Study in general: Indicated by public TCR beta signatures were CMV infection and matching HLA type. Study-wide results and caveats: Predominance within the ex vivo response was attributable to HLA-C-restricted CMV-specific TCR beta clonotypes. Identification of carriers of CMV plus the relevant HLA was performed using cumulative public TCR beta family frequency.

Concerning this clonotype: Its antigen is as yet unknown.

The V gene's germline CDR1 is LNHNV and CDR2 YYDKDF (reference sequence). The CDR3 totals 13 residues. V was clipped by 8 bases and J by 6 bases, with 14 bases between them. TCRdb fed the reads into MiXCR, producing one record per CDR3 protein. The table shows a few hundred thousand distinct CDR3 sequences, with 9.5% occurring only once. The sequenced material came from PBMCs. The rearrangement uses TRBV15 and TRBJ2-4; possible D gene TRBD1, 6 bases. The TCR sequence derives from a human donor in good health (CMV status not recorded). Some clones in this sample may be carry-over from other donors' samples. The CDR3 DNA follows: TGTGCCACCCTGGACAGCCGGGGAAACATTCAGTACTTC. Its protein product is CATLDSRGNIQYF.